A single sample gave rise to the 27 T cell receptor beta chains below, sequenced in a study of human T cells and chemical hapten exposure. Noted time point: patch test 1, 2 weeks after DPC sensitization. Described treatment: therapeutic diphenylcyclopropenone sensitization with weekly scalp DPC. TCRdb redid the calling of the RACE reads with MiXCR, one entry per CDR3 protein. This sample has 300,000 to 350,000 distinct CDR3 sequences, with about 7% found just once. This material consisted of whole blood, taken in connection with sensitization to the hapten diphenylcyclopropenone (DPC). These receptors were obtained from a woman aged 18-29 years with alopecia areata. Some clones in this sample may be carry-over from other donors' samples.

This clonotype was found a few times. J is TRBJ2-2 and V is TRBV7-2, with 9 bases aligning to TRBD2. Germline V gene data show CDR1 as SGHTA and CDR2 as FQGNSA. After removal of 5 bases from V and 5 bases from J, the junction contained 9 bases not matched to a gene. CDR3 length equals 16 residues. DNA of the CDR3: TGTGCCAGCAGCCTAAGAGCGGGGGGATTAACCGGGGAGCTGTTTTTT. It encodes CASSLRAGGLTGELFF. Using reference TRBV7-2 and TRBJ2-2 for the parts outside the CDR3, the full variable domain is GAGVSQSPSNKVTEKGKDVELRCDPISGHTALYWYRQSLGQGLEFLIYFQGNSAPDKSGLPSDRFSAERTGGSVSTLTIQRTQQEDSAVYLCASSLRAGGLTGELFFGEGSRLTVL.

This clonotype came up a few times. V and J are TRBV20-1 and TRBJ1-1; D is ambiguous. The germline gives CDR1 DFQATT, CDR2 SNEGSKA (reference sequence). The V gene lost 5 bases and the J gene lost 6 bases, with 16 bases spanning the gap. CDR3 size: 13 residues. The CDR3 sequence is CSAAGPEDAEAFF. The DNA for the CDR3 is TGCAGTGCTGCCGGACCGGAGGACGCTGAAGCTTTCTTT.

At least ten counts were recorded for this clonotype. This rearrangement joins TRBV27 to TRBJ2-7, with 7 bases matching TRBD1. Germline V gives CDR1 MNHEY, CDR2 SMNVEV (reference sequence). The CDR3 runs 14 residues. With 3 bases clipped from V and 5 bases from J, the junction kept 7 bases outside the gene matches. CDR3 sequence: CASSFEGARNEQYF. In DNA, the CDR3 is TGTGCCAGCAGTTTCGAGGGGGCGCGAAACGAGCAGTACTTC.

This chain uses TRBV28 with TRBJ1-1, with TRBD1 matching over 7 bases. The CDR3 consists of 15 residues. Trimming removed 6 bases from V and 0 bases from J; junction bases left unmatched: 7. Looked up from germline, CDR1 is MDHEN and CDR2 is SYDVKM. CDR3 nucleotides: TGTGCCAGCAGGTGGACAGGACTAATGAACACTGAAGCTTTCTTT. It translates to CASRWTGLMNTEAFF.

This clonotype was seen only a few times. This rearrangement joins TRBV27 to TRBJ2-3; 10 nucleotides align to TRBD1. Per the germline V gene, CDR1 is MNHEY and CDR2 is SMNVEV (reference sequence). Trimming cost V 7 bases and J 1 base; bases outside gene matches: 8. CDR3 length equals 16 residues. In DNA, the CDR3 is TGTGCCAGCACCCAAACCGGGACAGGGGGCACAGATACGCAGTATTTT. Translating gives CASTQTGTGGTDTQYF.

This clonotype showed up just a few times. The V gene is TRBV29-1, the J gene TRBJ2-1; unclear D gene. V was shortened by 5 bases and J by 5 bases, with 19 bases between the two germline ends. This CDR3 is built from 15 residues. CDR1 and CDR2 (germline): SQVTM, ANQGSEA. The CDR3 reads CSVPFPRAHNNEQFF. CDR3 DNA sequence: TGCAGCGTTCCGTTTCCCCGGGCCCACAACAATGAGCAGTTCTTC.

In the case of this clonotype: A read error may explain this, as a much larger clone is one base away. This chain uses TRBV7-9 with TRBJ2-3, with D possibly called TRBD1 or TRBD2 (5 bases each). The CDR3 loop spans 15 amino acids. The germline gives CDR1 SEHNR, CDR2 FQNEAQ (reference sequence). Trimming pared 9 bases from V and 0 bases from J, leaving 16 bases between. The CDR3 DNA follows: TGTGCCAGTTTGTCGGGACGCTTAAGCACAGATACGCAGTATTTT. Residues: CASLSGRLSTDTQYF.

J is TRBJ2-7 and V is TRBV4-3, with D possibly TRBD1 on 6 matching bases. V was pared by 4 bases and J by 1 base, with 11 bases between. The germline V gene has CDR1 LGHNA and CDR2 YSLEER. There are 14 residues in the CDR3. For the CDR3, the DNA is TGCGCCAGCAGCCGAGGGACACCTTCCTACGAGCAGTACTTC. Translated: CASSRGTPSYEQYF.

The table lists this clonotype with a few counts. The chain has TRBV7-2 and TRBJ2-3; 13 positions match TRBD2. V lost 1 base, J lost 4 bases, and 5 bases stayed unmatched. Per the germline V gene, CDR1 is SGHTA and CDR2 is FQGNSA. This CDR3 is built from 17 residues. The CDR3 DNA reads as TGTGCCAGCAGCTTAGTGAGACTAGCGGGGGGTCCAGATACGCAGTATTTT. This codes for CASSLVRLAGGPDTQYF.

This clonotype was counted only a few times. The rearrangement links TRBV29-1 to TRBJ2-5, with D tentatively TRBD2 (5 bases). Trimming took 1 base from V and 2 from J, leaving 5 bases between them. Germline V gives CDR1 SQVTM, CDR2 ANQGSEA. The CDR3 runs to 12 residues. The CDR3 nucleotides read TGCAGCGTTGAAGCGGGGCAAGAGACCCAGTACTTC. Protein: CSVEAGQETQYF.

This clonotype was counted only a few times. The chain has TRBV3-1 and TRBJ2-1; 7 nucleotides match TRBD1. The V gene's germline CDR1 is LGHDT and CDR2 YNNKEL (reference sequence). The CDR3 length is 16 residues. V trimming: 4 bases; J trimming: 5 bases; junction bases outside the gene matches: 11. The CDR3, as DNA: TGTGCCAGCAGCCCCGCCAGCAGGGGGTCTGACAATGAGCAGTTCTTC. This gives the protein CASSPASRGSDNEQFF.

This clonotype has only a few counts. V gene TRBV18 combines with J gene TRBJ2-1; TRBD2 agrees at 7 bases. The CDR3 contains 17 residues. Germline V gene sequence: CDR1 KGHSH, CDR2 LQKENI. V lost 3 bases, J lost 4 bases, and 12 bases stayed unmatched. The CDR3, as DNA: TGTGCCAGCTCACCGTCTGGGAGGGACCCACTATACAATGAGCAGTTCTTC. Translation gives CASSPSGRDPLYNEQFF.

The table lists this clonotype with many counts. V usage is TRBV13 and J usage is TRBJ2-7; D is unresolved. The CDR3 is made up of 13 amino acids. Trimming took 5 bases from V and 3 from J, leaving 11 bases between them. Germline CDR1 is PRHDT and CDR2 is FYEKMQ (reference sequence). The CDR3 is CASSPIGDYEQYF. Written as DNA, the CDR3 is TGTGCCAGCAGCCCCATTGGGGACTACGAGCAGTACTTC.

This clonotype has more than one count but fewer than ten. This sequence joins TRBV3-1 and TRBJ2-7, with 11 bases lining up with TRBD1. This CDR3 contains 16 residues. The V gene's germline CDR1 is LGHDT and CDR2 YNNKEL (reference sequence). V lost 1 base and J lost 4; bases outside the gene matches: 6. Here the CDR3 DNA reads TGTGCCAGCAGCCAAGTCGGACAGGGGGCAGGATACGAGCAGTACTTC. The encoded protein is CASSQVGQGAGYEQYF.

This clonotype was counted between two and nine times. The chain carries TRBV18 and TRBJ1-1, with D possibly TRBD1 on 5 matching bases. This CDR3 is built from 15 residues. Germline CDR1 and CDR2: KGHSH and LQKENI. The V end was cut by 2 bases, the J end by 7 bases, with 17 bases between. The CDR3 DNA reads TGTGCCAGCTCACCATCGGGGCACCCCGGAGATGAAGCTTTCTTT. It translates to CASSPSGHPGDEAFF.

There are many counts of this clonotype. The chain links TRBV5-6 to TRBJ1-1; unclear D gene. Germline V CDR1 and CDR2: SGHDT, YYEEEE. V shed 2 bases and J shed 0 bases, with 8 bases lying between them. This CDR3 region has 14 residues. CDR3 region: CASSFGLMNTEAFF. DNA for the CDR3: TGTGCCAGCAGCTTTGGGCTCATGAACACTGAAGCTTTCTTT.

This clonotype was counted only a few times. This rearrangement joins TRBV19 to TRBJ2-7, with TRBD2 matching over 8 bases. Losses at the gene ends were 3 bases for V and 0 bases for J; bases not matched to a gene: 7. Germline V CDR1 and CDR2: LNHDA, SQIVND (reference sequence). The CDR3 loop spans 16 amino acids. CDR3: CASSMGGAGASYEQYF. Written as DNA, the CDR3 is TGTGCCAGTAGTATGGGAGGAGCGGGGGCCTCCTACGAGCAGTACTTC.

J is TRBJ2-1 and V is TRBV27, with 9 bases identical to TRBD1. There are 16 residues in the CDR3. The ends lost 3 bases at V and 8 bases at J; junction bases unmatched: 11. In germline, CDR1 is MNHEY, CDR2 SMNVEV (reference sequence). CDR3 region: CASSFVPGQGRDEQFF. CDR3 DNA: TGTGCCAGCAGTTTCGTCCCGGGACAGGGAAGGGATGAGCAGTTCTTC.

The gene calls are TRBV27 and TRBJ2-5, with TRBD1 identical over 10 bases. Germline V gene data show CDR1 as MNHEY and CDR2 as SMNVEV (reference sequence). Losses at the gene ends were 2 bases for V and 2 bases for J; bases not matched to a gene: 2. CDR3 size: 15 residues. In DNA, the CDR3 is TGTGCCAGCAGTTTAAAGGGACAGGGGCAAGAGACCCAGTACTTC. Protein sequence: CASSLKGQGQETQYF.

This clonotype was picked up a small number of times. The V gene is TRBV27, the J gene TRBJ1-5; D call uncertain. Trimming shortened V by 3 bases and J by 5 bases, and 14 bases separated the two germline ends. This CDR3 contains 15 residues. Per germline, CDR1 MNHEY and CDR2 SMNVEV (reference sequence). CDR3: CASSFLDQIDQPQHF. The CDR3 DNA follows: TGTGCCAGCAGTTTCCTTGACCAGATTGATCAGCCCCAGCATTTT.

The CDR3 sequence is CASRPREGKGYTF. In DNA form, the CDR3 reads TGTGCCAGCAGGCCCAGGGAAGGGAAAGGCTACACCTTC. The chain employs TRBV12-3 or TRBV12-4 and TRBJ1-2; D may be TRBD1 (5 bases). The ends were cut back, 6 bases at V and 8 bases at J, with 16 bases in the middle. The CDR3 totals 13 residues.

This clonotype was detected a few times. CDR3 nucleotide sequence: TGTGCCAGCGCAAGACAGGTAGCCAATTCACCCCTCCACTTT. It translates to CASARQVANSPLHF. The chain has TRBV12-3 or TRBV12-4 and TRBJ1-6, with a tentative D call TRBD1 (6 bases). The ends were cut back, 8 bases at V and 7 bases at J, with 15 bases in the middle. The length of the CDR3 is 14 residues.

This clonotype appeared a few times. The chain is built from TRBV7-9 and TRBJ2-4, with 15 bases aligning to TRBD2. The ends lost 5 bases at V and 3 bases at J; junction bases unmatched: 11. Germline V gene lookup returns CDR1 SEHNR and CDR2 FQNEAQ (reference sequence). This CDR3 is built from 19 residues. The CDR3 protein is CASSPGLAGGSEVKNIQYF. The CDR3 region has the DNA TGTGCCAGCAGCCCCGGACTAGCGGGGGGGTCTGAGGTCAAAAACATTCAGTACTTC. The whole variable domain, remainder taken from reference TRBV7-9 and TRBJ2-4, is DTGVSQNPRHKITKRGQNVTFRCDPISEHNRLYWYRQTLGQGPEFLTYFQNEAQLEKSRLLSDRFSAERPKGSFSTLEIQRTEQGDSAMYLCASSPGLAGGSEVKNIQYFGAGTRLSVL.

The chain's CDR3 is CASSPPSQKTDTQYF. CDR3 coding DNA: TGTGCCAGCTCACCACCGTCCCAGAAAACAGATACGCAGTATTTT. The chain is built from TRBV18 and TRBJ2-3; no reliable D call. Germline V lookup: CDR1 KGHSH, CDR2 LQKENI. V was clipped by 0 bases and J by 3 bases, with 10 bases between them. The CDR3 totals 15 residues.

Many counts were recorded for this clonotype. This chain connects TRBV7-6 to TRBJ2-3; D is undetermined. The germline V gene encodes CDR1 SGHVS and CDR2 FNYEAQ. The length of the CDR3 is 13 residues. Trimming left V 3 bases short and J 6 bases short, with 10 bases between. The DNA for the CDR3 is TGTGCCAGCAGCTTTATAGTTTTGGATACGCAGTATTTT. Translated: CASSFIVLDTQYF.

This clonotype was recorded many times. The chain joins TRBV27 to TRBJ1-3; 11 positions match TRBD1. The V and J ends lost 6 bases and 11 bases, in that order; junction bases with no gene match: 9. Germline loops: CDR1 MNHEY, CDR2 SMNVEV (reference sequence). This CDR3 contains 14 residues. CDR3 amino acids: CASSKGQGAGAIYF. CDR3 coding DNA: TGTGCCAGCAGCAAAGGACAGGGGGCTGGAGCCATATATTTT.

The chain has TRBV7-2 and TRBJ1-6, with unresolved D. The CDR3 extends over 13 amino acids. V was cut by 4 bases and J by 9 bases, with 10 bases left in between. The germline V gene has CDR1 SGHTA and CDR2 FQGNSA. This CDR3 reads CASSSEDGSPLHF. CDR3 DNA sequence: TGTGCCAGCAGCTCAGAGGATGGTTCACCCCTCCACTTT.